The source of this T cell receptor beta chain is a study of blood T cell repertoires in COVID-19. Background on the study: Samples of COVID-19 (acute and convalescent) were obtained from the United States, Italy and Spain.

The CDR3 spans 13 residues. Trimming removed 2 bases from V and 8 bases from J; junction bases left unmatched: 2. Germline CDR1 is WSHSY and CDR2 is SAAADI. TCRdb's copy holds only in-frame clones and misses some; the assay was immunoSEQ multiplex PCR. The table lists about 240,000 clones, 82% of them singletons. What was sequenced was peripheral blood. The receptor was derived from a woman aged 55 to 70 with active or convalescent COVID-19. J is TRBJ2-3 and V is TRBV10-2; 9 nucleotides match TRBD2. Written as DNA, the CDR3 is TGCGCCAGCAGTGAGGTAGCGGGGGTTACGCAGTATTTT. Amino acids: CASSEVAGVTQYF.